A single sample is the source of the 13 T cell receptor beta chains below, sequenced in a study of blood T cell repertoires in COVID-19 (TCRdb year 2020). Library prep was done by the immunoSEQ multiplex PCR assay. Imported from immuneACCESS, the table was reduced by TCRdb to in-frame sequences with V and J called. These copies leave out some clones; in studies compared against another copy, an unresolved V gene accounts for under half, and the cause of the remainder is not known. The sample table contains hundreds of thousands of clones; only one count was recorded for over 75% of them. Jointly, the top ten make up 4.3% of the sample. Sequenced material: PBMCs or T cells enriched from blood (not recorded which). The receptors originated from a man aged 25 to 45 with acute COVID-19.

This clone appeared a few times. The sample holds other DNA sequences that translate to the same CDR3. The chain's CDR3 is CASGQAYEQYF. DNA for the CDR3: TGTGCCAGTGGACAGGCCTACGAGCAGTACTTC. The chain has TRBV6-5 and TRBJ2-7, with TRBD1 matching over 7 bases. V was pared by 9 bases and J by 2 bases, with 1 base of the junction left unmatched. Germline CDR1 is MNHEY and CDR2 is SVGAGI. The CDR3 sequence is 11 residues long.

This rearrangement joins TRBV6-5 to TRBJ1-1; TRBD1 aligns across 7 bases. Germline values: CDR1 MNHEY, CDR2 SVGAGI. The CDR3 is 14 amino acids. Trimming cost V 0 bases and J 7 bases; bases outside gene matches: 5. The CDR3 DNA reads as TGTGCCAGCAGTTACTCGGGTAGGGGGCGTGAAGCTTTCTTT. This translates into CASSYSGRGREAFF.

The rearrangement links TRBV6-7 to TRBJ2-3; TRBD2 aligns across 7 bases. TRBV6-7 is marked as an open reading frame, function uncertain. Trimming took 3 bases from V and 0 from J; bases not matched to a gene: 15. The CDR3 spans 19 residues. The CDR3 region is CASSYLPGGRTPSTDTQYF. In nucleotides, the CDR3 is TGTGCCAGCAGTTATCTCCCCGGGGGGAGGACCCCCAGCACAGATACGCAGTATTTT.

The V call is TRBV27, the J call TRBJ2-3; 7 nucleotides match TRBD2. This CDR3 comprises 15 residues. Germline V gene lookup returns CDR1 MNHEY and CDR2 SMNVEV (reference sequence). Trimming cost V 4 bases and J 0 bases; bases outside gene matches: 4. The CDR3 nucleotides read TGTGCCAGCAGTTCACGGGGAGGGAGCACAGATACGCAGTATTTT. Its translation: CASSSRGGSTDTQYF.

The chain couples TRBV4-1 to TRBJ1-1; D unresolved. CDR1 is MGHRA, CDR2 YSYEKL, per germline. The CDR3 contains 13 residues. V lost 2 bases, J lost 1 base, and 5 bases lay in between. CDR3 amino acids: CASSQTKNTEAFF. The CDR3 nucleotides read TGCGCCAGCAGCCAAACAAAGAACACTGAAGCTTTCTTT.

The chain employs TRBV14 and TRBJ1-2; D uncertain. The germline V gene encodes CDR1 SGHDN and CDR2 FVKESK. Trimming cost V 1 base and J 8 bases, with 14 bases left between them. CDR3 length: 14 residues. This chain's CDR3 is CASSQAILAGGYTF. As DNA, the CDR3 is TGTGCCAGCAGCCAAGCGATTCTTGCGGGAGGCTACACCTTC.

Notes on this clone: Distinct nucleotide sequences in the sample also encode this CDR3. J is TRBJ2-3 and V is TRBV5-1; D might be TRBD1 (6 bases). CDR3 size: 15 residues. Trimming removed 4 bases at V and 0 bases at J, with 12 bases between. Germline CDR1 SGHRS, CDR2 YFSETQ. The CDR3 region has the DNA TGCGCCAGCAGCCTCAGGGGCCTAAGCACAGATACGCAGTATTTT. Translated: CASSLRGLSTDTQYF. Based on the CDR3 plus reference TRBV5-1 and TRBJ2-3, the full variable domain is KAGVTQTPRYLIKTRGQQVTLSCSPISGHRSVSWYQQTPGQGLQFLFEYFSETQRNKGNFPGRFSGRQFSNSRSEMNVSTLELGDSALYLCASSLRGLSTDTQYFGPGTRLTVL.

This clone occurred a few times. V gene TRBV24-1 combines with J gene TRBJ1-1; 8 positions agree with TRBD1. V was pared by 7 bases and J by 3 bases, with 6 bases of the junction left unmatched. In germline, CDR1 is KGHDR, CDR2 SFDVKD. The CDR3 consists of 14 residues. CDR3 DNA: TGTGCCACCAGAGCCCAGGGGGCGGACACTGAAGCTTTCTTT. Translating gives CATRAQGADTEAFF.

The CDR3 DNA is TGTGCCAGCAGCTTGGTTCCGCGGGGGACCTACGAGCAGTACTTC. It translates to CASSLVPRGTYEQYF. The rearrangement uses TRBV5-4 and TRBJ2-7, with 7 bases fitting TRBD2. The CDR3 totals 15 residues. The germline CDR1 and CDR2 sequences are SGHNT and YYREEE (reference sequence). Trimming at V came to 0 bases and at J to 2 bases, leaving 5 bases not matched to a gene.

The CDR3 spells CASSPSRVGTDTQYF. The CDR3 nucleotides are TGTGCCAGCAGCCCTAGCCGGGTAGGAACAGATACGCAGTATTTT. This rearrangement joins TRBV7-3 to TRBJ2-3, with TRBD2 as a possible D gene (5 bases). The germline V gene has CDR1 SGHTA and CDR2 FQGTGA. The CDR3 is 15 residues long. V was pared by 5 bases and J by 3 bases, with 15 bases between. Variable domain in full (rest from reference TRBV7-3 and TRBJ2-3): GAGVSQTPSNKVTEKGKYVELRCDPISGHTALYWYRQSLGQGPEFLIYFQGTGAADDSGLPNDRFFAVRPEGSVSTLKIQRTERGDSAVYLCASSPSRVGTDTQYFGPGTRLTVL.

The V gene is TRBV5-1, the J gene TRBJ1-1; D perhaps matches TRBD1 (5 bases). The CDR3 is 14 residues long. Trimming shortened V by 5 bases and J by 1 base, and 12 bases separated the two germline ends. CDR1 and CDR2 (germline): SGHRS, YFSETQ. This CDR3 reads CASRSGGGNTEAFF. CDR3 DNA: TGCGCCAGCAGATCCGGCGGGGGGAACACTGAAGCTTTCTTT.

The gene calls are TRBV24-1 and TRBJ2-5, with TRBD1 matching over 8 bases. Trimming took 2 bases from V and 5 from J; bases not matched to a gene: 6. This CDR3 contains 15 residues. Germline V gene data show CDR1 as KGHDR and CDR2 as SFDVKD. The CDR3 sequence is CATSDWTGSGETQYF. Here the CDR3 DNA reads TGTGCCACCAGTGATTGGACAGGGTCAGGCGAGACCCAGTACTTC.

This clone was seen more than once but under ten times. The V call is TRBV5-5, the J call TRBJ2-6, with 11 bases fitting TRBD1. The CDR3 length is 19 residues. Germline V lookup: CDR1 SGHKS, CDR2 YYEKEE (reference sequence). The V and J ends lost 2 bases and 0 bases, in that order; junction bases with no gene match: 7. CDR3 bases: TGTGCCAGCAGCTTACCTGGGACAGGGGGATACTCTGGGGCCAACGTCCTGACTTTC. Protein sequence: CASSLPGTGGYSGANVLTF.